The source of this T cell receptor (beta chain) is a study of blood T cell repertoires in COVID-19. Background on the study: The origin of the acute and convalescent COVID-19 samples was the United States, Italy and Spain. Sample material is recorded as cDNA or gDNA derived from T cells, B-cell-depleted T cells, or PBMCs.

Donors were grouped by their self-reported clinical history. Profiling relied on immunoSEQ multiplex PCR, and the TCRdb table lists in-frame clones only, not all of them. Counted here are approximately 400,000 clones, 88% occurring once; the ten biggest clones make up 1.2%. This clone was observed a single time. Looked up from germline, CDR1 is LNHDA and CDR2 is SQIVND (reference sequence). The CDR3 extends over 14 amino acids. The V end was cut by 6 bases, the J end by 5 bases, with 16 bases between. The gene calls are TRBV19 and TRBJ2-5, with D possibly TRBD2 on 6 matching bases. Sequencing was carried out using PBMCs or T cells enriched from blood (not recorded which). This TCR derives from a woman aged 18-29 years who had recovered from COVID-19. The CDR3 DNA reads TGTGCCAGTAGATCCAGGGCGGGGCCGGAGACCCAGTACTTC. It yields the protein CASRSRAGPETQYF.